This TCR beta chain was captured by sequencing in a study of T cell changes during pregnancy in multiple sclerosis (dated by TCRdb to between 2018 and 2021). Some background on the complete study: The study examined how the T cell repertoire changed over the course of pregnancy in women with multiple sclerosis.

The CDR3 covers 15 residues, taking in both the cysteine and the phenylalanine. Only the CDR3 part of the read is kept: 45 bases, read in frame from the first base. The germline V gene gives CDR1 as SGDLS and CDR2 as YYNGEE. Germline trimming amounts to 0 bases on V and 5 bases on J, with 7 as the count of junction bases outside the gene matches. With regard to this clone: What antigen it recognizes has not been identified. No qualities accompany the bases; no much larger clone lies one base away.

The library came from the immunoSEQ multiplex PCR assay. As stored in TCRdb, this immuneACCESS dataset retains in-frame rearrangements with V and J assigned. A fraction of the clones does not appear; measured against another copy, unresolved V genes explain less than half of the discrepancy, and the remainder lacks a known reason. The sample table records around 60,000 clones; 80% to 90% of these occur just once. Of the sample, roughly 2.7% is held by the ten largest clones. The sequence came from a female donor with multiple sclerosis, enrolled in a pregnancy study. The sequencing here drew on peripheral blood, taken in the first trimester of pregnancy. Recombination linked TRBV9 to TRBJ2-5; 7 central bases correspond to TRBD2. The CDR3 region reads CASSVEGGPPETQYF. The DNA sequence reads TGTGCCAGCAGCGTAGAGGGAGGGCCCCCCGAGACCCAGTACTTC.